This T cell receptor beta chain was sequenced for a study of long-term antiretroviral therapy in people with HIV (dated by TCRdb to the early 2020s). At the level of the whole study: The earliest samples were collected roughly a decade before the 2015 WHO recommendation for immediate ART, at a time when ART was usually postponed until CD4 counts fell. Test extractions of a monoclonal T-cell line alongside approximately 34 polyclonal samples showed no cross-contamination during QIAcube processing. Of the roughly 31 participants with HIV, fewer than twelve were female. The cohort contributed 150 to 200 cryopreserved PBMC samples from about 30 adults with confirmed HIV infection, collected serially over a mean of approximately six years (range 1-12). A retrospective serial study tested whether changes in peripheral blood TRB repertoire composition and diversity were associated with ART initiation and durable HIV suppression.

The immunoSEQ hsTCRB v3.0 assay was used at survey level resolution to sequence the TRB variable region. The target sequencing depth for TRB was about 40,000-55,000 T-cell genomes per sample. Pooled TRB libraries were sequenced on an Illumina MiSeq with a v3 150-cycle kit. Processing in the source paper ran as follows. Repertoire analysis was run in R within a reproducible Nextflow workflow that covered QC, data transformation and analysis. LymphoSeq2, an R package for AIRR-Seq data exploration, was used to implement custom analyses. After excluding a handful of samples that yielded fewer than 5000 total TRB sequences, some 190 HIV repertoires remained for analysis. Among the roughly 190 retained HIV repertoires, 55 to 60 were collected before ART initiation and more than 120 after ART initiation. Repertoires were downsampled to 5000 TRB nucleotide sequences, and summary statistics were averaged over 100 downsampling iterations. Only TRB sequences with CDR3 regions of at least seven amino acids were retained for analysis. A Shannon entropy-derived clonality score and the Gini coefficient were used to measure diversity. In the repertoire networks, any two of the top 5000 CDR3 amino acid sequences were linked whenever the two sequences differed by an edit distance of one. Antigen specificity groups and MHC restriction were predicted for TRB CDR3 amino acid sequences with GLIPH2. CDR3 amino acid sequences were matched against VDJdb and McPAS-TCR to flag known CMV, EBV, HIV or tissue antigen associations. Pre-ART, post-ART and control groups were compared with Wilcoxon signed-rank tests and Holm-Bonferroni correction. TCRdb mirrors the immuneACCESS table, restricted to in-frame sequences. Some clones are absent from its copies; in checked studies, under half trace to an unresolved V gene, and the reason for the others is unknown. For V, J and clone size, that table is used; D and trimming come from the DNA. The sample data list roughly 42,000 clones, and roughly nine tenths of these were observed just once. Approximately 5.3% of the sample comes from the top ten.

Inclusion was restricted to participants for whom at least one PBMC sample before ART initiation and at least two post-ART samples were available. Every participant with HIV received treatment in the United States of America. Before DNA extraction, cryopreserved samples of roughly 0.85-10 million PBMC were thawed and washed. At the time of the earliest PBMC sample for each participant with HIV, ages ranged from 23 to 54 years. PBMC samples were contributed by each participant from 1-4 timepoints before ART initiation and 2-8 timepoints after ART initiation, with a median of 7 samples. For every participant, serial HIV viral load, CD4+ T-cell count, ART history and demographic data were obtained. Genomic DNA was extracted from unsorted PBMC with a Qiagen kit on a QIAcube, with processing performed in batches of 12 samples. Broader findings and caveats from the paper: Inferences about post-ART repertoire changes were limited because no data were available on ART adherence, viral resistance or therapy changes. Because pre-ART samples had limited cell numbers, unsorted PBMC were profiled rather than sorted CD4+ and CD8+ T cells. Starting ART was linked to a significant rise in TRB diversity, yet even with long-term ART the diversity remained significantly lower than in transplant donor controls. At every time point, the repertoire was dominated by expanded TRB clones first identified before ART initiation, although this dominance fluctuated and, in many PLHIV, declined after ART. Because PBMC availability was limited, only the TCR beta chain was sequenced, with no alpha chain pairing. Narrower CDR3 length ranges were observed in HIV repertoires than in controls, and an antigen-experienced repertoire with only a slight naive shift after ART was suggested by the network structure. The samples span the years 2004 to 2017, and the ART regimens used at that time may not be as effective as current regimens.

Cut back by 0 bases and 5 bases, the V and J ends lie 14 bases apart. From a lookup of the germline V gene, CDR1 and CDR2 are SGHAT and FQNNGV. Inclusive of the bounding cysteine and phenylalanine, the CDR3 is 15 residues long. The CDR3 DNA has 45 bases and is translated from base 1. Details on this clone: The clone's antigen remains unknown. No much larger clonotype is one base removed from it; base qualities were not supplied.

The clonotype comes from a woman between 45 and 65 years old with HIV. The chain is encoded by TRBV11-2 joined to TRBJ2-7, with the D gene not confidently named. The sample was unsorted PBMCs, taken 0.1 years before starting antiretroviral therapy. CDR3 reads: CASSLDNPRTDEQYF. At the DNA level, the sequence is TGTGCCAGCAGCTTAGATAACCCGAGGACGGACGAGCAGTACTTC.